This T cell receptor (beta chain) is drawn from a study of vaccination and CD4 T cells after COVID-19. The Oncomine TCR Beta short-read assay was applied to DNA of cultured CD4+ T cells. TCRdb recomputed calls from the PCR reads with MiXCR, one row per CDR3 protein. The table lists 9,500 to 15,000 distinct CDR3 sequences, 53% of them singletons. The CDR3 covers 18 residues. The V end lost 6 bases, the J end lost 4 bases, and 25 bases lay between the germline ends. From germline, CDR1 is MNHNS and CDR2 SASEGT. Note on this clonotype: As yet, its antigen is unknown.

Documented treatment: approximately nine-day PBMC culture with coronavirus spike peptide pools or control peptides (ViraFEST assay). March to December 2020 was the span of positive PCR dates, which predated US Alpha, Beta and Delta variants. The authors isolated CD4+ T cells by negative selection after about ten days of culture. The clonotype comes from a human donor who had recovered from COVID-19. The specimen sequenced was CD4+ T cells from blood, cultured in vitro. The V gene is TRBV6-1, the J gene TRBJ1-5; D perhaps matches TRBD1 (5 bases). In DNA, the CDR3 is TGTGCCAGCAGATCTCAATCTCTGGGGCAGGCCCTTAATCAGCCCCAGCATTTT. Protein: CASRSQSLGQALNQPQHF.